The 11 T cell receptor beta chains below come from one sample, sequenced in a study of a mutant IDH1 vaccine in newly diagnosed glioma. Some clones are missing from TCRdb's copy, which holds only in-frame ones; the method was immunoSEQ multiplex PCR. This repertoire shows some 37,000 clones, 75% to 80% found once; its top ten account for roughly 5%. What these receptors recognize is not known. This sample's time point: week 5, during vaccination. Alongside topical imiquimod, each dose of vaccine comprised 300 ug of mutant IDH1 20-mer peptide. The sequencing here drew on PBMCs, taken from a glioma patient whose treatment included an IDH1 peptide vaccine. Receptor source: a man aged 35 to 55 with glioma.

V usage is TRBV2 and J usage is TRBJ2-1, with 8 bases aligning to TRBD1. With 8 bases clipped from V and 7 bases from J, the junction kept 7 bases outside the gene matches. This CDR3 is 13 amino acids long. CDR1 is SNHLY, CDR2 FYNNEI, per germline. The CDR3: CASARTGINEQFF. The DNA of the CDR3 is TGTGCCAGCGCTCGGACAGGGATAAATGAGCAGTTCTTC.

J is TRBJ1-1 and V is TRBV6-5; TRBD1 might be the D (5 bases). Deletions cut 8 bases from V and 1 base from J, with 11 bases between. Per the germline V gene, CDR1 is MNHEY and CDR2 is SVGAGI. The CDR3 is 13 amino acids. The CDR3 reads CASGNRGNTEAFF. In DNA form, the CDR3 reads TGTGCCAGCGGGAATAGGGGGAACACTGAAGCTTTCTTT.

The genes are TRBV14 and TRBJ2-2, with TRBD2 matching 10 bases. This CDR3 region has 16 residues. The trim removed 3 bases at V and 4 bases at J, leaving 5 bases unmatched. Looked up from germline, CDR1 is SGHDN and CDR2 is FVKESK. CDR3 sequence: CASSQQAGGRTGELFF. The CDR3 coding sequence is TGTGCCAGCAGCCAGCAAGCGGGGGGGCGCACCGGGGAGCTGTTTTTT. Full variable domain (missing parts from reference TRBV14 and TRBJ2-2): EAGVTQFPSHSVIEKGQTVTLRCDPISGHDNLYWYRRVMGKEIKFLLHFVKESKQDESGMPNNRFLAERTGGTYSTLKVQPAELEDSGVYFCASSQQAGGRTGELFFGEGSRLTVL.

V usage is TRBV29-1 and J usage is TRBJ2-2, with unresolved D. This CDR3 region has 12 residues. Germline V gene data show CDR1 as SQVTM and CDR2 as ANQGSEA. V gave up 6 bases and J gave up 7 bases, with 12 bases separating them. The CDR3, as DNA: TGCAGCGTGCCCGGGCCCCGCGGGGAGCTGTTTTTT. Its translation is CSVPGPRGELFF.

The count of this clone is one. V gene TRBV7-2 combines with J gene TRBJ1-1; tentatively, D is TRBD1 (5 bases). The V gene lost 5 bases and the J gene lost 1 base, with 8 bases spanning the gap. The CDR3 spans 13 residues. Germline V gene lookup returns CDR1 SGHTA and CDR2 FQGNSA. CDR3 amino acids: CASSIDRNTEAFF. As DNA, the CDR3 is TGTGCCAGCAGCATTGACAGGAACACTGAAGCTTTCTTT.

The rearrangement links TRBV30 to TRBJ1-2, with D perhaps TRBD1 (5 bases). The germline V gene has CDR1 GTSNPN and CDR2 SVGIG (reference sequence). This CDR3 has 14 residues. Between the trimmed V and J ends, which lost 3 bases and 8 bases, there was a span of 19 bases. The CDR3 protein is CAWRVAGTSGGYTF. DNA for the CDR3: TGTGCCTGGAGGGTCGCCGGGACGTCGGGAGGCTACACCTTC.

The rearrangement links TRBV5-6 to TRBJ2-5; the match to TRBD2 covers 8 bases. The CDR3 contains 13 residues. In germline, CDR1 is SGHDT, CDR2 YYEEEE. The trim removed 5 bases at V and 2 bases at J, leaving 2 bases unmatched. DNA of the CDR3: TGTGCCAGCAGTGGGACTAGGCAAGAGACCCAGTACTTC. Encoded protein: CASSGTRQETQYF.

The chain has TRBV6-5 and TRBJ2-7; tentative D call: TRBD1 (6 bases). Trimming removed 6 bases at V and 0 bases at J, with 15 bases between. This CDR3 region has 15 residues. Per the germline V gene, CDR1 is MNHEY and CDR2 is SVGAGI. The CDR3, as DNA: TGTGCCAGCAGGGCCGGGACACCCAGCTCCTACGAGCAGTACTTC. Its protein is CASRAGTPSSYEQYF.

The genes are TRBV7-2 and TRBJ1-5, with a possible D match to TRBD1 (5 bases). V was pared by 4 bases and J by 4 bases, with 8 bases between. CDR1 and CDR2 from the germline V gene are SGHTA and FQGNSA. CDR3 length: 13 amino acids. The DNA of the CDR3 is TGTGCCAGCAGCTCACAGGAAAATCAGCCCCAGCATTTT. Protein: CASSSQENQPQHF.

The V and J genes are TRBV7-9 and TRBJ1-4; D gene unclear. The length of the CDR3 is 15 residues. V was shortened by 2 bases and J by 6 bases, with 13 bases between the two germline ends. Germline CDR1 and CDR2: SEHNR and FQNEAQ (reference sequence). The chain's CDR3 is CASSLKTDGDEKLFF. In DNA, the CDR3 is TGTGCCAGCAGCTTAAAGACCGACGGAGATGAAAAACTGTTTTTT.

This clone was seen once. This chain joins TRBV5-1 and TRBJ2-5; no clear D gene. Trimming cost V 0 bases and J 2 bases, with 5 bases left between them. The V gene's germline CDR1 is SGHRS and CDR2 YFSETQ. The CDR3 covers 13 residues. The CDR3 sequence is CASSLGAQETQYF. The CDR3, as DNA: TGCGCCAGCAGCTTGGGAGCGCAAGAGACCCAGTACTTC.